Reported below is one T cell receptor (beta chain). Its antigen is undetermined. The data stem from a study of cytomegalovirus exposure and HLA in healthy donors. Whole-study results and caveats: The likely explanation for a cluster of highly shared sequence variants was sequencing artifact.

PCR primers comprised 60 Vbeta and 13 Jbeta primers. Sequencing used immunoSEQ multiplex PCR; TCRdb keeps in-frame clones, though not all of them. Among about 140,000 clones listed, 80% to 85% were seen once. Germline trimming cut 6 bases from V and 2 bases from J; bases unmatched to any gene: 11. CDR3 length: 17 residues. Per the germline V gene, CDR1 is SNHLY and CDR2 is FYNNEI. The V gene is TRBV2, the J gene TRBJ2-1; 9 bases are shared with TRBD2. The TCR was taken from a woman aged 25 to 39 in good health and CMV-seronegative. The specimen was PBMCs. The CDR3 region is CASSPPLAGGAYNEQFF. The CDR3 DNA follows: TGTGCCAGCAGCCCCCCCCTGGCGGGGGGGGCCTACAATGAGCAGTTCTTC.